The 30 T cell receptor beta chains listed next were all sequenced from one sample in a study of cytomegalovirus exposure and HLA in healthy donors (dated by TCRdb to the late 2010s). Libraries were prepared through the immunoSEQ multiplex PCR assay. Not all clones reach the TCRdb copy of this immuneACCESS table, which keeps in-frame sequences only. Checked studies attribute under half of the gap to unresolved V genes and leave the rest unexplained. This sample holds around 200,000 clones; around 81% were observed only once. About 2.8% of the sample is taken by the ten largest. The sequencing sample was made of PBMCs. Receptor source: a woman aged 18-29 years in good health and CMV-seropositive.

The chain carries TRBV5-8 and TRBJ2-5; D is perhaps TRBD1 (5 bases). Germline V gene data show CDR1 as SGHTS and CDR2 as YDEGEE. CDR3 length: 13 residues. V was pared by 5 bases and J by 4 bases, with 12 bases between. Here the CDR3 DNA reads TGTGCCAGCAGGAAGGGGCAAACAGAGACCCAGTACTTC. Its translation is CASRKGQTETQYF.

This chain joins TRBV6-1 and TRBJ1-4, with 9 bases aligning to TRBD1. Germline trimming cut 3 bases from V and 7 bases from J; bases unmatched to any gene: 3. The CDR3 consists of 14 residues. The germline V gene encodes CDR1 MNHNS and CDR2 SASEGT. CDR3 residues: CASSEGTGSEKLFF. Here the CDR3 DNA reads TGTGCCAGCAGTGAGGGGACAGGGTCTGAAAAACTGTTTTTT.

The rearrangement joins TRBV5-1 to TRBJ1-1; TRBD1 agrees at 8 bases. The CDR3 is 14 amino acids. From germline, CDR1 is SGHRS and CDR2 YFSETQ. V dropped 5 bases and J dropped 1; count of bases not matched to a gene: 4. The CDR3 nucleotides are TGCGCCAGCAGAGAAGGGACAGGGAACACTGAAGCTTTCTTT. As protein: CASREGTGNTEAFF.

The chain links TRBV5-6 to TRBJ2-2, with 7 bases fitting TRBD2. The CDR3 consists of 16 residues. Per the germline V gene, CDR1 is SGHDT and CDR2 is YYEEEE. V lost 3 bases to trimming and J lost 4 bases; unmatched junction nucleotides: 9. CDR3 in amino acids: CASSWRDYEGTGELFF. CDR3 bases: TGTGCCAGCAGCTGGCGGGACTACGAAGGCACCGGGGAGCTGTTTTTT.

This clone has just one count. CDR3 sequence: CASRAGLAGPTAGELFF. CDR3 nucleotides: TGTGCCAGCAGGGCGGGACTAGCGGGTCCTACAGCCGGGGAGCTGTTTTTT. The V gene is TRBV2, the J gene TRBJ2-2; the match to TRBD2 covers 12 bases. The V gene's germline CDR1 is SNHLY and CDR2 FYNNEI. CDR3 length equals 17 residues. V was clipped by 6 bases and J by 6 bases; unmatched bases: 11.

V usage is TRBV29-1 and J usage is TRBJ1-1, with 8 bases aligning to TRBD1. The CDR3 is 13 residues long. Germline trimming cut 6 bases from V and 0 bases from J; bases unmatched to any gene: 3. Germline V gene data show CDR1 as SQVTM and CDR2 as ANQGSEA. CDR3 residues: CSVTGAVNTEAFF. In nucleotides, the CDR3 is TGCAGCGTGACAGGGGCTGTGAACACTGAAGCTTTCTTT.

This chain uses TRBV2 with TRBJ1-2, with 12 bases lining up with TRBD1. Per the germline V gene, CDR1 is SNHLY and CDR2 is FYNNEI. Trimming removed 5 bases from V and 2 bases from J; junction bases left unmatched: 12. The CDR3 sequence is 18 residues long. This CDR3 is CASSRGWGQGAKNYGYTF. As DNA, the CDR3 is TGTGCCAGCAGTAGGGGATGGGGACAGGGGGCGAAGAACTATGGCTACACCTTC.

This clone was observed once. The V gene is TRBV5-1, the J gene TRBJ2-7, with 12 positions matching TRBD2. J gave up 4 bases and V 4 bases, and 9 bases lay outside the gene matches. Germline V gives CDR1 SGHRS, CDR2 YFSETQ. This CDR3 region has 16 residues. The CDR3 DNA follows: TGCGCCAGCAGCCCTAGCGGGGGGGCGCTTCAGTACGAGCAGTACTTC. This sequence encodes CASSPSGGALQYEQYF.

V gene TRBV28 combines with J gene TRBJ2-7; 8 bases fit TRBD1. Germline CDR1 is MDHEN and CDR2 is SYDVKM. This CDR3 region has 14 residues. The V gene end was trimmed by 2 bases and the J gene end by 4 bases; junction bases not matched to a gene: 4. The CDR3 region is CASSLQGALYEQYF. The CDR3 nucleotides are TGTGCCAGCAGTTTACAGGGGGCACTATACGAGCAGTACTTC. The variable domain in full, completed from reference TRBV28 and TRBJ2-7, reads DVKVTQSSRYLVKRTGEKVFLECVQDMDHENMFWYRQDPGLGLRLIYFSYDVKMKEKGDIPEGYSVSREKKERFSLILESASTNQTSMYLCASSLQGALYEQYFGPGTRLTVT.

The genes are TRBV6-6 and TRBJ2-2, with TRBD1 matching 12 bases. Germline V gene sequence: CDR1 MNHNY, CDR2 SVGAGI (reference sequence). This CDR3 has 16 amino acids. The trim removed 8 bases at V and 5 bases at J, leaving 9 bases unmatched. For the CDR3, the DNA is TGTGCCAGCCGCCGGGGGACAGGGGGCAATACCGGGGAGCTGTTTTTT. As protein: CASRRGTGGNTGELFF.

This clone was observed a few times. The CDR3 loop reads CASSFRPGQLYEQYF. Here the CDR3 DNA reads TGTGCCAGCAGCTTTCGGCCGGGACAGCTATACGAGCAGTACTTC. The chain couples TRBV5-6 to TRBJ2-7; 7 nucleotides align to TRBD1. V shed 2 bases and J 4 bases; nucleotides not matched to a gene: 9. This CDR3 has 15 residues. Germline lookup yields CDR1 SGHDT and CDR2 YYEEEE. Supplemented by reference TRBV5-6 and TRBJ2-7, the full variable domain reads DAGVTQSPTHLIKTRGQQVTLRCSPKSGHDTVSWYQQALGQGPQFIFQYYEEEERQRGNFPDRFSGHQFPNYSSELNVNALLLGDSALYLCASSFRPGQLYEQYFGPGTRLTVT.

The V gene is TRBV5-1, the J gene TRBJ1-2, with TRBD1 matching over 9 bases. CDR3 length equals 15 residues. With V trimmed by 0 bases and J by 4 bases, 4 bases remained unmatched. Germline CDR1 reads SGHRS; CDR2 reads YFSETQ. The DNA of the CDR3 is TGCGCCAGCAGCTTGGGACAGGGGGGAGGCTATGGCTACACCTTC. Protein: CASSLGQGGGYGYTF.

The chain carries TRBV5-6 and TRBJ2-2, with 12 bases matching TRBD1. This CDR3 contains 17 residues. J gave up 7 bases and V 3 bases, and 10 bases lay outside the gene matches. CDR1 is SGHDT, CDR2 YYEEEE, per germline. CDR3 in amino acids: CASSWTRDRGPSGELFF. CDR3 nucleotides: TGTGCCAGCAGCTGGACCCGGGACAGGGGGCCTAGCGGGGAGCTGTTTTTT.

The V gene is TRBV6-6, the J gene TRBJ2-3, with D tentatively TRBD2 (5 bases). The germline V gene encodes CDR1 MNHNY and CDR2 SVGAGI (reference sequence). This CDR3 region has 13 residues. With 8 bases removed from V and 2 bases from J, the gap between germline ends came to 11 bases. Here the CDR3 DNA reads TGTGCCAGCGGCGGGCCCCCCACAGATACGCAGTATTTT. This encodes CASGGPPTDTQYF.

The V call is TRBV6-1, the J call TRBJ1-1; D uncertain. Germline values: CDR1 MNHNS, CDR2 SASEGT. The V gene lost 4 bases and the J gene lost 2 bases, with 11 bases spanning the gap. The CDR3 runs to 14 residues. CDR3 in DNA: TGTGCCAGCAGTGGCCGGGAGCCTAACACTGAAGCTTTCTTT. It codes for CASSGREPNTEAFF.

This sequence joins TRBV5-6 and TRBJ1-6; 10 nucleotides line up with TRBD1. CDR3 length: 15 residues. V shed 2 bases, J shed 10 bases, and the junction held 6 bases outside the gene matches. Germline values: CDR1 SGHDT, CDR2 YYEEEE. The CDR3 loop reads CASSFRDRGNSPLHF. The CDR3 DNA sequence: TGTGCCAGCAGCTTCCGGGACAGGGGAAACTCACCCCTCCACTTT.

The rearrangement uses TRBV5-6 and TRBJ1-6, with 7 bases that match TRBD1. The CDR3 consists of 17 residues. V trimming: 4 bases; J trimming: 6 bases; junction bases outside the gene matches: 13. Per germline, CDR1 SGHDT and CDR2 YYEEEE. CDR3 nucleotides: TGTGCCAGCAGCGGAAAACGTCCGACAGGGCTTAATTCACCCCTCCACTTT. Encoded protein: CASSGKRPTGLNSPLHF.

This clone was seen more than once but under ten times. V gene TRBV11-2 combines with J gene TRBJ1-6; D unresolved. Germline V lookup: CDR1 SGHAT, CDR2 FQNNGV. The CDR3 contains 14 residues. Between the trimmed V and J ends, which lost 6 bases and 10 bases, there was a span of 16 bases. CDR3 sequence (DNA): TGTGCCAGCAGTCCGTCGGGAGGCGGATCACCCCTCCACTTT. Translation gives CASSPSGGGSPLHF.

This clone was detected only once. The J gene is TRBJ2-5, the V gene TRBV7-3; perhaps TRBD1 as D (6 bases). The CDR3 is 16 residues long. Trimming removed 5 bases at V and 5 bases at J, with 21 bases between. Germline values: CDR1 SGHTA, CDR2 FQGTGA. The CDR3 spells CASSPQSVGGWETQYF. CDR3 sequence (DNA): TGTGCCAGCAGCCCCCAGAGCGTTGGGGGCTGGGAGACCCAGTACTTC.

The chain carries TRBV10-3 and TRBJ1-1; D might be TRBD1 (5 bases). V was pared by 2 bases and J by 4 bases, with 11 bases between. Looked up from germline, CDR1 is ENHRY and CDR2 is SYGVKD. This CDR3 is built from 14 residues. The CDR3 bases are TGTGCCATCAGTGAGGGGGGGGTGGTCACTGAAGCTTTCTTT. Its protein product is CAISEGGVVTEAFF.

This chain joins TRBV6-1 and TRBJ2-7; no clear D gene. With 6 bases removed from V and 3 bases from J, the gap between germline ends came to 9 bases. CDR1 is MNHNS, CDR2 SASEGT, per germline. The CDR3 length is 12 residues. The CDR3 nucleotides are TGTGCCAGCAGAAGACGGAGCTACGAGCAGTACTTC. Amino acid sequence: CASRRRSYEQYF.

The rearrangement links TRBV5-1 to TRBJ2-7; tentatively, D is TRBD2 (7 bases). The V gene's germline CDR1 is SGHRS and CDR2 YFSETQ. This CDR3 comprises 15 residues. V was cut by 4 bases and J by 0 bases, with 14 bases left in between. CDR3 protein: CASSGGGLGSYEQYF. CDR3 nucleotide sequence: TGCGCCAGCAGCGGGGGGGGCCTCGGCTCCTACGAGCAGTACTTC.

This clone has just a few counts. The chain has TRBV19 and TRBJ1-2; 7 positions match TRBD1. Germline values: CDR1 LNHDA, CDR2 SQIVND (reference sequence). V lost 9 bases to trimming and J lost 5 bases; unmatched junction nucleotides: 3. The CDR3 consists of 11 residues. The CDR3 loop is CASTGVYGYTF. As DNA, the CDR3 is TGTGCCAGCACAGGGGTTTATGGCTACACCTTC.

The chain combines TRBV10-2 with TRBJ2-3; TRBD1 agrees at 8 bases. The CDR3 contains 17 residues. V was pared by 6 bases and J by 2 bases, with 13 bases of the junction left unmatched. Germline V gives CDR1 WSHSY, CDR2 SAAADI. CDR3 DNA: TGCGCCAGCAGACTTGGACAGGGAATGACGGTCACAGATACGCAGTATTTT. This translates into CASRLGQGMTVTDTQYF.

The CDR3: CASSLIAGYDTQYF. The CDR3 bases are TGTGCCAGCAGTTTAATCGCGGGGTATGATACGCAGTATTTT. The V call is TRBV28, the J call TRBJ2-3; TRBD2 might be the D (6 bases). The CDR3 loop spans 14 amino acids. V was cut by 2 bases and J by 6 bases, with 12 bases left in between. The germline gives CDR1 MDHEN, CDR2 SYDVKM. The full variable domain, rest sourced from reference TRBV28 and TRBJ2-3, is DVKVTQSSRYLVKRTGEKVFLECVQDMDHENMFWYRQDPGLGLRLIYFSYDVKMKEKGDIPEGYSVSREKKERFSLILESASTNQTSMYLCASSLIAGYDTQYFGPGTRLTVL.

The chain recombines TRBV19 with TRBJ1-1, with D hard to call. CDR1 is LNHDA and CDR2 is SQIVND in the germline V gene (reference sequence). Trimming removed 2 bases from V and 7 bases from J, with 8 bases in between. The CDR3 loop spans 12 amino acids. CDR3: CASSIIHLEAFF. As DNA, the CDR3 is TGTGCCAGTAGTATAATACACCTTGAAGCTTTCTTT. The whole variable domain, filled in from reference TRBV19 and TRBJ1-1, reads DGGITQSPKYLFRKEGQNVTLSCEQNLNHDAMYWYRQDPGQGLRLIYYSQIVNDFQKGDIAEGYSVSREKKESFPLTVTSAQKNPTAFYLCASSIIHLEAFFGQGTRLTVV.

This clone was observed at least ten times. The chain joins TRBV11-2 to TRBJ1-1; D is possibly TRBD1 (5 bases). V lost 3 bases and J 2 bases, leaving 10 bases between the germline ends. The CDR3 runs to 14 residues. The germline gives CDR1 SGHAT, CDR2 FQNNGV. The CDR3 region is CASSFGQANTEAFF. In DNA, the CDR3 is TGTGCCAGCAGCTTCGGACAAGCTAACACTGAAGCTTTCTTT.

The chain combines TRBV5-1 with TRBJ1-2; 8 nucleotides agree with TRBD1. The V gene end was trimmed by 4 bases and the J gene end by 7 bases; junction bases not matched to a gene: 15. The germline CDR1 and CDR2 sequences are SGHRS and YFSETQ. The CDR3 runs to 16 residues. The CDR3 loop reads CASSNPLGTGDFGYTF. The CDR3 DNA sequence: TGCGCCAGCAGCAATCCGCTAGGGACAGGCGATTTTGGCTACACCTTC.

The genes are TRBV2 and TRBJ1-1, with 7 bases fitting TRBD1. With V trimmed by 5 bases and J by 13 bases, 10 bases remained unmatched. Germline V gene data show CDR1 as SNHLY and CDR2 as FYNNEI. The CDR3 is 12 amino acids. The CDR3 protein is CASSFITGEDFF. CDR3 coding DNA: TGTGCCAGCAGTTTCATAACAGGGGAGGATTTCTTT.

The V and J genes are TRBV2 and TRBJ2-3, with 8 nucleotides matching TRBD2. CDR3 length equals 17 residues. Per the germline V gene, CDR1 is SNHLY and CDR2 is FYNNEI. V shed 6 bases, J shed 2 bases, and the junction held 13 bases outside the gene matches. CDR3 nucleotide sequence: TGTGCCAGCAGGAACCCATCGGGCGGGGGGACCACAGATACGCAGTATTTT. Translating it yields CASRNPSGGGTTDTQYF.